A single sample gave rise to the 31 T cell receptor beta chains below, sequenced in a study of siplizumab effects on memory and regulatory T cells. Some clones are missing from TCRdb's copy, which holds only in-frame ones; the method was immunoSEQ multiplex PCR. This table holds about 99,000 clones, 93% found once. The specimen was Tregs sorted from blood. The source of these receptors is a human donor in good health.

The V gene is TRBV5-1, the J gene TRBJ2-5; D is undetermined. Germline-derived CDR1 and CDR2 are SGHRS and YFSETQ. V shed 7 bases and J shed 2 bases, with 9 bases lying between them. This CDR3 has 12 residues. The CDR3 bases are TGCGCCAGCTACGTGGAGCAAGAGACCCAGTACTTC. Its translation is CASYVEQETQYF.

The chain carries TRBV30 and TRBJ2-2, with D tentatively TRBD1 (5 bases). In germline, CDR1 is GTSNPN, CDR2 SVGIG (reference sequence). This CDR3 has 14 residues. The germline V and J ends were trimmed by 3 bases and 6 bases, with 14 bases remaining between them. This CDR3 reads CAWRYQGSAGELFF. CDR3 nucleotide sequence: TGTGCCTGGAGGTATCAGGGTTCGGCCGGGGAGCTGTTTTTT.

The chain combines TRBV11-2 with TRBJ1-2, with 9 nucleotides matching TRBD1. Unmatched junction bases numbered 1, after V lost 3 bases and J lost 5 bases. Looked up from germline, CDR1 is SGHAT and CDR2 is FQNNGV. The CDR3 has 13 residues. In DNA form, the CDR3 reads TGTGCCAGCAGCTTCGACAGGGGGTATGGCTACACCTTC. Protein: CASSFDRGYGYTF.

This clone was seen just once. This chain uses TRBV7-3 with TRBJ2-3; D tentatively reads TRBD1 or TRBD2 (5 bases each). CDR3 length: 15 residues. Between the trimmed V and J ends, which lost 5 bases and 0 bases, there was a span of 12 bases. The germline V gene encodes CDR1 SGHTA and CDR2 FQGTGA. The CDR3 DNA is TGTGCCAGCAGCCCCGGGACGGCTAGCACAGATACGCAGTATTTT. It yields the protein CASSPGTASTDTQYF.

The chain joins TRBV11-2 to TRBJ1-1, with 7 bases that match TRBD1. The CDR3 is 15 residues long. The J segment lost 4 bases and the V segment lost 3 bases, leaving 8 bases of the junction unmatched. CDR1 SGHAT and CDR2 FQNNGV come from the germline V gene. Here the CDR3 reads CASSLGTVLFTEAFF. For the CDR3, the DNA is TGTGCCAGCAGCTTGGGGACAGTTCTTTTCACTGAAGCTTTCTTT.

The J gene is TRBJ1-2, the V gene TRBV4-1, with a tentative D call TRBD1 (5 bases). The length of the CDR3 is 15 residues. Trimming shortened V by 3 bases and J by 4 bases, and 15 bases separated the two germline ends. Germline-derived CDR1 and CDR2 are MGHRA and YSYEKL. Here the CDR3 reads CASSQAGVGGYGYTF. In nucleotides, the CDR3 is TGCGCCAGCAGCCAGGCAGGAGTCGGGGGCTATGGCTACACCTTC.

The CDR3 protein is CASSKRIGTNTEAFF. In DNA, the CDR3 is TGTGCCAGCAGCAAAAGGATAGGTACAAACACTGAAGCTTTCTTT. The J gene is TRBJ1-1, the V gene TRBV14; D not certain. CDR1 SGHDN and CDR2 FVKESK come from the germline V gene. With 5 bases removed from V and 2 bases from J, the gap between germline ends came to 15 bases. This CDR3 is built from 15 residues.

The CDR3 DNA reads as TGCGCCAGCAGCTTGGCCGTCAGGGACTATGGCTACACCTTC. It yields the protein CASSLAVRDYGYTF. The chain recombines TRBV5-1 with TRBJ1-2; tentative D call: TRBD1 (5 bases). The CDR3 runs to 14 residues. Trimming stripped 0 bases from V and 3 bases from J, with 9 bases between. Germline CDR1 SGHRS, CDR2 YFSETQ.

This chain joins TRBV30 and TRBJ2-2; D is unresolved. V gave up 0 bases and J gave up 6 bases, with 5 bases separating them. CDR1 and CDR2 from the germline V gene are GTSNPN and SVGIG (reference sequence). The CDR3 is made up of 12 amino acids. In nucleotides, the CDR3 is TGTGCCTGGAGTGTATATTCCGGGGAGCTGTTTTTT. It yields the protein CAWSVYSGELFF.

J is TRBJ1-1 and V is TRBV11-2; perhaps TRBD1 as D (5 bases). The CDR3 has 13 amino acids. Germline CDR1 SGHAT, CDR2 FQNNGV. The V end lost 6 bases, the J end lost 0 bases, and 8 bases lay between the germline ends. Here the CDR3 DNA reads TGTGCCAGCAGTCGACAGATGAACACTGAAGCTTTCTTT. Translated: CASSRQMNTEAFF.

V and J are TRBV7-8 and TRBJ1-2, with a tentative D call TRBD1 (6 bases). Germline values: CDR1 SGHVS, CDR2 FQNEAQ. This CDR3 comprises 15 residues. V lost 5 bases and J lost 4, with 17 bases in between. CDR3 region: CASSPQMDSLYGYTF. The CDR3 nucleotides are TGTGCCAGCAGCCCCCAAATGGACAGCCTCTATGGCTACACCTTC.

The chain joins TRBV7-9 to TRBJ1-2; D gene uncertain. V gave up 6 bases and J gave up 8 bases, with 13 bases separating them. The germline V gene encodes CDR1 SEHNR and CDR2 FQNEAQ (reference sequence). The length of the CDR3 is 12 residues. CDR3 in DNA: TGTGCCAGCAGAGAGGGTCCAGGAGGCTACACCTTC. This encodes CASREGPGGYTF.

The sample holds a few counts of this clone. This rearrangement joins TRBV7-2 to TRBJ2-7; D is unresolved. Germline V gene lookup returns CDR1 SGHTA and CDR2 FQGNSA. The CDR3 runs 11 residues. Trimming left V 4 bases short and J 4 bases short, with 5 bases between. The CDR3 here is CASSYQYEQYF. CDR3 nucleotides: TGTGCCAGCAGCTACCAATACGAGCAGTACTTC.

V usage is TRBV11-1 and J usage is TRBJ2-1; 7 positions match TRBD2. This CDR3 spans 14 amino acids. Germline V gene sequence: CDR1 SGHAT, CDR2 FQDESV (reference sequence). The V gene end was trimmed by 8 bases and the J gene end by 6 bases; junction bases not matched to a gene: 10. The CDR3 loop reads CASGGGLVTNEQFF. CDR3 in DNA: TGTGCCAGCGGAGGCGGACTAGTTACCAATGAGCAGTTCTTC. The variable domain in full, completed from reference TRBV11-1 and TRBJ2-1, reads EAEVAQSPRYKITEKSQAVAFWCDPISGHATLYWYRQILGQGPELLVQFQDESVVDDSQLPKDRFSAERLKGVDSTLKIQPAELGDSAMYLCASGGGLVTNEQFFGPGTRLTVL.

The chain couples TRBV13 to TRBJ1-1; D perhaps matches TRBD1 (5 bases). Deletions cut 5 bases from V and 1 base from J, with 11 bases between. Germline V gene data show CDR1 as PRHDT and CDR2 as FYEKMQ (reference sequence). This CDR3 spans 14 amino acids. CDR3 loop: CASSLTGGNTEAFF. The CDR3 DNA reads as TGTGCCAGCAGCCTTACTGGGGGGAACACTGAAGCTTTCTTT.

This clone has just a few counts. The chain couples TRBV18 to TRBJ2-7; D uncertain. The CDR3 totals 12 residues. Germline values: CDR1 KGHSH, CDR2 LQKENI. Trimming stripped 4 bases from V and 4 bases from J, with 8 bases between. The CDR3: CASSRRAYEQYF. CDR3 sequence (DNA): TGTGCCAGCTCACGAAGGGCATACGAGCAGTACTTC.

This chain uses TRBV5-1 with TRBJ2-3; 12 bases match TRBD2. After removal of 4 bases from V and 6 bases from J, the junction contained 9 bases not matched to a gene. This CDR3 has 16 amino acids. Germline V gives CDR1 SGHRS, CDR2 YFSETQ. CDR3: CASSAGLAGRADTQYF. In DNA, the CDR3 is TGCGCCAGCAGCGCCGGACTAGCGGGGAGGGCCGATACGCAGTATTTT. Full variable domain (missing parts from reference TRBV5-1 and TRBJ2-3): KAGVTQTPRYLIKTRGQQVTLSCSPISGHRSVSWYQQTPGQGLQFLFEYFSETQRNKGNFPGRFSGRQFSNSRSEMNVSTLELGDSALYLCASSAGLAGRADTQYFGPGTRLTVL.

The chain joins TRBV21-1 to TRBJ1-1; the DNA was not used to check the table's D call, TRBD1. TRBV21-1 is listed as a pseudogene. The CDR3 runs to 16 residues. The CDR3 protein is CASSKHHGQVNTEAFF. For the CDR3, the DNA is TGTGCCAGCAGCAAACATCATGGACAGGTAAACACTGAAGCTTTCTTT.

The J gene is TRBJ1-1, the V gene TRBV11-3; perhaps TRBD1 as D (5 bases). This CDR3 is 11 amino acids long. Trimming took off 4 bases at V and 8 bases at J, with 8 bases between the two ends. Germline CDR1 is SGHNT and CDR2 is YENEEA. CDR3 DNA: TGTGCCAGCAGCTCCGGGGCGGAAGCTTTCTTT. Residues: CASSSGAEAFF.

The chain joins TRBV9 to TRBJ2-1; D might be TRBD2 (5 bases). The V end lost 0 bases, the J end lost 0 bases, and 10 bases lay between the germline ends. The germline gives CDR1 SGDLS, CDR2 YYNGEE. CDR3 size: 16 residues. The CDR3 spells CASSVGLGSSYNEQFF. The CDR3 region has the DNA TGTGCCAGCAGCGTAGGTTTAGGGAGCTCCTACAATGAGCAGTTCTTC. Full variable domain (outside the CDR3, taken from reference TRBV9 and TRBJ2-1): DSGVTQTPKHLITATGQRVTLRCSPRSGDLSVYWYQQSLDQGLQFLIQYYNGEERAKGNILERFSAQQFPDLHSELNLSSLELGDSALYFCASSVGLGSSYNEQFFGPGTRLTVL.

The genes are TRBV27 and TRBJ2-1; TRBD2 matches at 9 bases. V was clipped by 0 bases and J by 8 bases; unmatched bases: 5. This CDR3 spans 15 amino acids. Germline V CDR1 and CDR2: MNHEY, SMNVEV (reference sequence). CDR3 residues: CASSLSAGGPHEQFF. The DNA for the CDR3 is TGTGCCAGCAGTTTATCGGCGGGAGGGCCCCATGAGCAGTTCTTC.

This chain uses TRBV7-2 with TRBJ2-7, with 9 bases that match TRBD2. Looked up from germline, CDR1 is SGHTA and CDR2 is FQGNSA. Unmatched junction bases numbered 8, after V lost 4 bases and J lost 1 base. The CDR3 contains 16 residues. Here the CDR3 reads CASSSSPSGASYEQYF. For the CDR3, the DNA is TGTGCCAGCAGCTCAAGTCCTAGCGGGGCGTCCTACGAGCAGTACTTC.

This chain connects TRBV7-9 to TRBJ1-2; possibly TRBD1 for D (6 bases). V shed 0 bases and J shed 8 bases, with 10 bases lying between them. The V gene's germline CDR1 is SEHNR and CDR2 FQNEAQ (reference sequence). The CDR3 has 13 amino acids. The CDR3 loop is CASSLAGARGYTF. DNA for the CDR3: TGTGCCAGCAGCTTAGCGGGGGCGAGGGGCTACACCTTC.

The rearrangement links TRBV5-1 to TRBJ2-3; D might be TRBD1 (6 bases). This CDR3 has 15 residues. V was clipped by 1 base and J by 4 bases, with 13 bases between them. CDR1 SGHRS and CDR2 YFSETQ come from the germline V gene. As DNA, the CDR3 is TGCGCCAGCAGCTTGTATGGCAGGGGATCAGATACGCAGTATTTT. Its protein product is CASSLYGRGSDTQYF.

The chain carries TRBV4-1 and TRBJ1-2, with TRBD1 as a possible D gene (5 bases). This CDR3 spans 18 amino acids. Deletions cut 1 base from V and 6 bases from J, with 24 bases between. The V gene's germline CDR1 is MGHRA and CDR2 YSYEKL. For the CDR3, the DNA is TGCGCCAGCAGCCAAGTCGTGGTCGAGATTCGGCGGGGACATGGCTACACCTTC. Residues: CASSQVVVEIRRGHGYTF.

The chain recombines TRBV6-5 with TRBJ1-1, with D perhaps matching TRBD1 (6 bases). There are 16 residues in the CDR3. Trimming removed 4 bases at V and 2 bases at J, with 17 bases between. Germline V CDR1 and CDR2: MNHEY, SVGAGI. The DNA for the CDR3 is TGTGCCAGCAGTTTCTTAAGAAGGGGGGGAAACACTGAAGCTTTCTTT. Its translation is CASSFLRRGGNTEAFF.

The chain carries TRBV6-1 and TRBJ1-5; D uncertain. The germline CDR1 and CDR2 sequences are MNHNS and SASEGT. The V and J ends lost 3 bases and 7 bases respectively, with 7 bases between them. This CDR3 is built from 12 residues. The CDR3 nucleotides read TGTGCCAGCAGTGAGGCCGGACAGCCCCAGCATTTT. Translating it yields CASSEAGQPQHF.

This chain uses TRBV27 with TRBJ2-3, with D maybe TRBD2 (5 bases). Trimming shortened V by 3 bases and J by 0 bases, and 7 bases separated the two germline ends. CDR1 is MNHEY and CDR2 is SMNVEV in the germline V gene (reference sequence). The CDR3 runs 14 residues. The chain's CDR3 is CASSLSGSTDTQYF. CDR3 in DNA: TGTGCCAGCAGTTTGAGCGGAAGCACAGATACGCAGTATTTT.

The V gene is TRBV27, the J gene TRBJ2-3; possibly TRBD2 for D (6 bases). Trimming cost V 3 bases and J 0 bases, with 13 bases left between them. CDR3 size: 16 residues. Looked up from germline, CDR1 is MNHEY and CDR2 is SMNVEV (reference sequence). DNA for the CDR3: TGTGCCAGCAGTTTTTTATCCGGGACTAGCACAGATACGCAGTATTTT. Protein: CASSFLSGTSTDTQYF.

V usage is TRBV2 and J usage is TRBJ1-5; TRBD1 matches 9 bases. The CDR3 runs to 14 residues. V lost 4 bases to trimming and J lost 7 bases; unmatched junction nucleotides: 5. Germline V gene lookup returns CDR1 SNHLY and CDR2 FYNNEI. CDR3 nucleotide sequence: TGTGCCAGCAGTGGGGGGACAGGGAGGCAGCCCCAGCATTTT. Translated: CASSGGTGRQPQHF. Using reference TRBV2 and TRBJ1-5 for the parts outside the CDR3, the full variable domain is EPEVTQTPSHQVTQMGQEVILRCVPISNHLYFYWYRQILGQKVEFLVSFYNNEISEKSEIFDDQFSVERPDGSNFTLKIRSTKLEDSAMYFCASSGGTGRQPQHFGDGTRLSIL.

This clone has more than one count but fewer than ten. The genes are TRBV7-3 and TRBJ2-3, with 8 positions matching TRBD2. The length of the CDR3 is 18 residues. V lost 5 bases and J lost 0; bases outside the gene matches: 13. Germline V gene lookup returns CDR1 SGHTA and CDR2 FQGTGA. CDR3 protein: CASSPMNRGGASTDTQYF. The CDR3 region has the DNA TGTGCCAGCAGCCCGATGAATCGGGGGGGGGCAAGCACAGATACGCAGTATTTT.